Presented here are 22 T cell receptor beta chains from one specimen sequenced in a study of cytomegalovirus exposure and HLA in healthy donors. Primers included in the PCR were 60 Vbeta and 13 Jbeta primers. Measured with immunoSEQ multiplex PCR; TCRdb has only the in-frame clones, and not every one. The table records about 200,000 clones, around 77% of them present only once. Sequenced material: PBMCs. Receptor source: a woman aged 25 to 45 in good health and CMV-seronegative.

The J gene is TRBJ1-2, the V gene TRBV10-2; the D is unclear. CDR3 length: 14 residues. V was pared by 0 bases and J by 3 bases, with 8 bases between. Germline CDR1 reads WSHSY; CDR2 reads SAAADI. CDR3 coding DNA: TGCGCCAGCAGTGAGTCCTCCAGGCACTATGGCTACACCTTC. Protein product: CASSESSRHYGYTF.

The chain is built from TRBV6-4 and TRBJ2-2, with D perhaps matching TRBD1 (6 bases). CDR1 MRHNA and CDR2 SNTAGT come from the germline V gene. V gave up 6 bases and J gave up 4 bases, with 9 bases separating them. This CDR3 is built from 13 residues. This chain's CDR3 is CASSQGSTGELFF. CDR3 bases: TGTGCCAGCAGCCAGGGGAGCACCGGGGAGCTGTTTTTT.

The chain joins TRBV5-1 to TRBJ1-1, with a possible D match to TRBD1 (6 bases). This CDR3 region has 16 residues. Per germline, CDR1 SGHRS and CDR2 YFSETQ. Trimming took off 0 bases at V and 0 bases at J, with 12 bases between the two ends. The CDR3 coding sequence is TGCGCCAGCAGCTTGGCCGTAAGACAGGTGAACACTGAAGCTTTCTTT. It translates to CASSLAVRQVNTEAFF. Based on the CDR3 plus reference TRBV5-1 and TRBJ1-1, the full variable domain is KAGVTQTPRYLIKTRGQQVTLSCSPISGHRSVSWYQQTPGQGLQFLFEYFSETQRNKGNFPGRFSGRQFSNSRSEMNVSTLELGDSALYLCASSLAVRQVNTEAFFGQGTRLTVV.

The rearrangement uses TRBV4-2 and TRBJ2-2; 7 nucleotides line up with TRBD1. Unmatched junction bases numbered 11, after V lost 4 bases and J lost 0 bases. There are 18 residues in the CDR3. Germline lookup yields CDR1 LGHNA and CDR2 YNFKEQ. The CDR3 DNA sequence: TGTGCCAGCAGCCTCCCACGACAGGGCCCCACGAACACCGGGGAGCTGTTTTTT. Translation gives CASSLPRQGPTNTGELFF.

The V call is TRBV27, the J call TRBJ2-2; 14 nucleotides line up with TRBD2. This CDR3 contains 17 residues. CDR1 MNHEY and CDR2 SMNVEV come from the germline V gene (reference sequence). V lost 8 bases to trimming and J lost 1 base; unmatched junction nucleotides: 6. CDR3 DNA: TGTGCCAGCCGCGGACTAGCGGGAGGCATGAACACCGGGGAGCTGTTTTTT. This translates into CASRGLAGGMNTGELFF.

This chain links TRBV2 with TRBJ2-5, with 10 positions matching TRBD1. CDR1 is SNHLY and CDR2 is FYNNEI in the germline V gene. This CDR3 has 13 amino acids. The V segment lost 5 bases and the J segment 5 bases; nucleotides outside the gene matches: 2. CDR3 nucleotides: TGTGCCAGCAGTACGGACAGGGGGGAGACCCAGTACTTC. This gives the protein CASSTDRGETQYF.

The chain links TRBV5-1 to TRBJ1-2; TRBD1 agrees at 8 bases. The CDR3 has 14 residues. The J segment lost 3 bases and the V segment lost 4 bases, leaving 5 bases of the junction unmatched. Germline assignment: CDR1 SGHRS and CDR2 YFSETQ. CDR3 residues: CASSAGGSDYGYTF. The DNA of the CDR3 is TGCGCCAGCAGCGCAGGGGGCTCTGACTATGGCTACACCTTC.

This chain links TRBV10-3 with TRBJ2-5; 8 bases align to TRBD1. The CDR3 spans 13 residues. The V gene end was trimmed by 6 bases and the J gene end by 4 bases; junction bases not matched to a gene: 4. Germline CDR1 and CDR2: ENHRY and SYGVKD. The CDR3 here is CAIRPGGGETQYF. CDR3 nucleotides: TGTGCCATCAGGCCAGGGGGCGGAGAGACCCAGTACTTC.

The chain has TRBV27 and TRBJ2-1; D is ambiguous. The CDR3 contains 14 residues. Germline CDR1 MNHEY, CDR2 SMNVEV (reference sequence). Trimming cost V 3 bases and J 9 bases, with 15 bases left between them. The CDR3 is CASSFSTLQSEQFF. CDR3 in DNA: TGTGCCAGCAGTTTCTCGACTCTTCAGAGTGAGCAGTTCTTC.

This chain uses TRBV6-5 with TRBJ1-2; D unclear. CDR3 length: 13 amino acids. CDR1 is MNHEY and CDR2 is SVGAGI in the germline V gene. V lost 2 bases and J 8 bases, leaving 12 bases between the germline ends. CDR3 DNA sequence: TGTGCCAGCAGTTACCCGGGAGCCAAGGGCTACACCTTC. Protein: CASSYPGAKGYTF.

V gene TRBV5-5 combines with J gene TRBJ1-2; D might be TRBD1 (5 bases). The CDR3 runs 14 residues. V lost 4 bases, J lost 2 bases, and 12 bases lay in between. CDR1 is SGHKS and CDR2 is YYEKEE in the germline V gene (reference sequence). CDR3 nucleotides: TGTGCCAGCAGCGCGGGACGTTCCAACTATGGCTACACCTTC. As protein: CASSAGRSNYGYTF.

The chain recombines TRBV13 with TRBJ2-7; D ambiguous. The CDR3 spans 14 residues. Per the germline V gene, CDR1 is PRHDT and CDR2 is FYEKMQ (reference sequence). The V and J ends lost 3 bases and 2 bases respectively, with 11 bases between them. The CDR3 coding sequence is TGTGCCAGCAGCTTCGAGGCGGCAACCTACGAGCAGTACTTC. Encoded protein: CASSFEAATYEQYF.

This chain joins TRBV6-5 and TRBJ1-6; a weak D match, TRBD1 (5 bases). The CDR3 loop spans 15 amino acids. CDR1 MNHEY and CDR2 SVGAGI come from the germline V gene. V was trimmed by 6 bases and J by 8 bases, leaving 17 bases between them. CDR3 in amino acids: CASRRGSRAHSPLHF. The CDR3, as DNA: TGTGCCAGCAGGCGGGGCAGCAGAGCCCATTCACCCCTCCACTTT.

The chain carries TRBV10-1 and TRBJ2-5; 9 nucleotides align to TRBD2. V shed 4 bases, J shed 0 bases, and the junction held 24 bases outside the gene matches. Germline loops: CDR1 WNHNN, CDR2 SYGVQD (reference sequence). CDR3 size: 22 residues. CDR3 loop: CASSGGRFGQRGADRNQETQYF. The CDR3 DNA sequence: TGCGCCAGCAGTGGCGGCCGCTTTGGGCAGCGGGGGGCCGATAGGAACCAAGAGACCCAGTACTTC.

Only a few counts were recorded for this clone. The CDR3 loop is CASSLVPGGQPQHF. The CDR3 DNA reads as TGCGCCAGCAGCTTGGTTCCGGGGGGACAGCCCCAGCATTTT. The J gene is TRBJ1-5, the V gene TRBV5-1, with D possibly being TRBD1 (5 bases). The CDR3 covers 14 residues. Germline CDR1 and CDR2: SGHRS and YFSETQ. V gave up 0 bases and J gave up 7 bases, with 11 bases separating them.

The rearrangement links TRBV5-1 to TRBJ1-1; tentative D call: TRBD1 (6 bases). Germline CDR1 SGHRS, CDR2 YFSETQ. The V end lost 4 bases, the J end lost 5 bases, and 15 bases lay between the germline ends. The CDR3 spans 14 residues. CDR3 region: CASSEQGRVTEAFF. As DNA, the CDR3 is TGCGCCAGCAGCGAACAGGGCCGGGTGACTGAAGCTTTCTTT.

This clone was picked up a small number of times. The chain combines TRBV5-1 with TRBJ1-1; D unresolved. This CDR3 spans 14 amino acids. Trimming shortened V by 0 bases and J by 3 bases, and 9 bases separated the two germline ends. From germline, CDR1 is SGHRS and CDR2 YFSETQ. This CDR3 reads CASSLEGVDTEAFF. The CDR3 region has the DNA TGCGCCAGCAGCTTGGAAGGAGTCGACACTGAAGCTTTCTTT.

The gene calls are TRBV19 and TRBJ2-5; D may be TRBD2 (5 bases). V lost 3 bases, J lost 3 bases, and 11 bases lay in between. Per germline, CDR1 LNHDA and CDR2 SQIVND (reference sequence). This CDR3 has 14 amino acids. This CDR3 is CASSMGERKETQYF. The CDR3 DNA reads as TGTGCCAGTAGTATGGGAGAGAGGAAAGAGACCCAGTACTTC.

The genes are TRBV4-1 and TRBJ2-2, with 9 bases identical to TRBD2. Trimming removed 2 bases from V and 7 bases from J; junction bases left unmatched: 8. The CDR3 spans 16 residues. Germline V gives CDR1 MGHRA, CDR2 YSYEKL. This CDR3 reads CASSQWSAGGFGELFF. The CDR3 region has the DNA TGCGCCAGCAGCCAATGGTCAGCGGGAGGCTTCGGGGAGCTGTTTTTT.

CDR3 in amino acids: CASSANTGELFF. The CDR3 coding sequence is TGTGCCAGCAGTGCTAACACCGGGGAGCTGTTTTTT. The rearrangement joins TRBV25-1 to TRBJ2-2; D is uncertain. V lost 4 bases and J lost 2, with 2 bases in between. The CDR3 contains 12 residues. The germline gives CDR1 MGHDK, CDR2 SYGVNS.

The table lists this clone with a few counts. V is TRBV5-1 and J is TRBJ2-3; D is possibly TRBD2 (5 bases). The CDR3 runs to 14 residues. Germline CDR1 is SGHRS and CDR2 is YFSETQ. V was trimmed by 7 bases and J by 12 bases, leaving 24 bases between them. The CDR3 loop reads CASQHPGSKGIQYF. In DNA, the CDR3 is TGCGCCAGCCAACACCCGGGATCCAAAGGTATTCAGTATTTT.

V and J are TRBV6-1 and TRBJ2-1; 10 nucleotides match TRBD2. The CDR3 runs 16 residues. CDR1 is MNHNS, CDR2 SASEGT, per germline. J lost 7 bases, V lost 0 bases, and 6 bases had no gene match. The CDR3 DNA reads TGTGCCAGCAGTGAAGCGTGGGCTAGCGGGGGTAATGAGCAGTTCTTC. The encoded protein is CASSEAWASGGNEQFF.